The 20 T cell receptor beta chains listed next were all sequenced from one sample in a study of shared clonotypes between healthy human individuals. Measured with immunoSEQ multiplex PCR; TCRdb has only the in-frame clones, and not every one. The sample contains fewer than 800,000 clones, approximately 90% of which appear only once. In the naive CD8 group, cells lacked CD45RO and were positively selected for CCR7, so terminally differentiated effector memory CD45RA+ cells were left out. Specimen: naive CD8+ T cells sorted from blood. The receptors were gathered from a young man in good health.

The rearrangement uses TRBV4-3 and TRBJ2-5; D might be TRBD2 (5 bases). From germline, CDR1 is LGHNA and CDR2 YSLEER. The CDR3 totals 15 residues. The V and J ends lost 0 bases and 10 bases respectively, with 18 bases between them. CDR3 sequence: CASSQDWGSVAFQYF. The CDR3 bases are TGCGCCAGCAGCCAAGATTGGGGTAGCGTCGCCTTCCAGTACTTC.

This sequence joins TRBV19 and TRBJ2-7; D assignment may be TRBD1 or TRBD2 (5 bases each). Germline values: CDR1 LNHDA, CDR2 SQIVND (reference sequence). This CDR3 has 14 amino acids. V was shortened by 6 bases and J by 2 bases, with 14 bases between the two germline ends. CDR3 loop: CASSPPGTPYEQYF. For the CDR3, the DNA is TGTGCCAGTAGCCCTCCCGGGACCCCCTACGAGCAGTACTTC.

The rearrangement joins TRBV9 to TRBJ2-7, with a weak D call TRBD2 (5 bases). Trimming shortened V by 0 bases and J by 9 bases, and 10 bases separated the two germline ends. Germline lookup yields CDR1 SGDLS and CDR2 YYNGEE. This CDR3 has 12 residues. CDR3 coding DNA: TGTGCCAGCAGCGTAGGGGGAGTCGGGCAGTACTTC. It encodes CASSVGGVGQYF.

In nucleotides, the CDR3 is TGTGCCATCAGTGACGGCCAGGGTACCGGGGAGCTGTTTTTT. Encoded protein: CAISDGQGTGELFF. The V gene is TRBV10-3, the J gene TRBJ2-2, with a possible D match to TRBD1 (5 bases). The germline V gene has CDR1 ENHRY and CDR2 SYGVKD. This CDR3 is 14 amino acids long. Trimming shortened V by 3 bases and J by 5 bases, and 10 bases separated the two germline ends.

This chain uses TRBV4-1 with TRBJ2-2, with unresolved D. The V and J ends lost 0 bases and 7 bases respectively, with 3 bases between them. The CDR3 is 12 residues long. The germline gives CDR1 MGHRA, CDR2 YSYEKL. CDR3 coding DNA: TGCGCCAGCAGCCAAGAGGGCGGGGAGCTGTTTTTT. This sequence encodes CASSQEGGELFF.

This clone has just one count. The germline gene is not matched at one end of the junction; a read error may be the cause. The chain combines TRBV6-5 with TRBJ2-1; 8 bases fit TRBD1. CDR1 is MNHEY and CDR2 is SVGAGI in the germline V gene. CDR3 length: 13 amino acids. CDR3 nucleotides: TGTGCCAGCAGTCCCGGACAGGGTAATGGGCAGTTCTTC. This sequence encodes CASSPGQGNGQFF.

The J gene is TRBJ2-7, the V gene TRBV28; possible D gene TRBD2, 6 bases. The CDR3 has 13 amino acids. Germline loops: CDR1 MDHEN, CDR2 SYDVKM. V was pared by 6 bases and J by 2 bases, with 11 bases between. CDR3 sequence (DNA): TGTGCCAGCAGCCCCCGGGAGACCTACGAGCAGTACTTC. It specifies CASSPRETYEQYF. Combining the CDR3 with reference TRBV28 and TRBJ2-7 gives the whole variable domain DVKVTQSSRYLVKRTGEKVFLECVQDMDHENMFWYRQDPGLGLRLIYFSYDVKMKEKGDIPEGYSVSREKKERFSLILESASTNQTSMYLCASSPRETYEQYFGPGTRLTVT.

V and J are TRBV9 and TRBJ2-1; D tentatively fits TRBD1 or TRBD2 (5 bases each). The CDR3 is 18 amino acids. Per germline, CDR1 SGDLS and CDR2 YYNGEE. Trimming removed 7 bases from V and 4 bases from J, with 27 bases in between. The CDR3, as DNA: TGTGCCAGCGGATCCGGGACCCATCGAATTTCATCGTACAATGAGCAGTTCTTC. Encoded protein: CASGSGTHRISSYNEQFF.

This clone was observed once. This chain joins TRBV7-6 and TRBJ2-3; perhaps TRBD2 as D (5 bases). There are 15 residues in the CDR3. Trimming removed 5 bases from V and 2 bases from J, with 14 bases in between. Germline values: CDR1 SGHVS, CDR2 FNYEAQ. The DNA for the CDR3 is TGTGCCAGCAGCGCGACTACCCTGGTCACAGATACGCAGTATTTT. Amino acids: CASSATTLVTDTQYF.

The chain couples TRBV28 to TRBJ1-2; 10 nucleotides agree with TRBD1. Germline V gene lookup returns CDR1 MDHEN and CDR2 SYDVKM. V lost 5 bases to trimming and J lost 8 bases; unmatched junction nucleotides: 11. There are 15 residues in the CDR3. The CDR3 loop reads CASSNAGDRGQGYTF. CDR3 sequence (DNA): TGTGCCAGCAGTAATGCGGGGGACAGGGGTCAAGGCTACACCTTC.

The table lists this clone with a count of one. The chain links TRBV18 to TRBJ1-5; 8 nucleotides agree with TRBD1. This CDR3 has 15 residues. Germline CDR1 reads KGHSH; CDR2 reads LQKENI. Trimming cost V 9 bases and J 2 bases; bases outside gene matches: 9. The CDR3 bases are TGTGCCAGATCAGGGGGCCCCAGAGGCAATCAGCCCCAGCATTTT. Protein: CARSGGPRGNQPQHF.

V and J are TRBV10-1 and TRBJ2-1; D is perhaps TRBD2 (6 bases). Germline V gene sequence: CDR1 WNHNN, CDR2 SYGVQD (reference sequence). The length of the CDR3 is 16 residues. The V end was cut by 6 bases, the J end by 1 base, with 16 bases between. Here the CDR3 DNA reads TGCGCCAGCAGCTACGGGACTGGCTTATCCTACAATGAGCAGTTCTTC. Its translation: CASSYGTGLSYNEQFF.

The chain recombines TRBV6-4 with TRBJ1-5; no clear D gene. Germline lookup yields CDR1 MRHNA and CDR2 SNTAGT. This CDR3 is 15 amino acids long. Trimming removed 4 bases at V and 2 bases at J, with 12 bases between. The CDR3 DNA is TGTGCCAGCAGTGTATCTCCCGGGGGCAATCAGCCCCAGCATTTT. This sequence encodes CASSVSPGGNQPQHF.

The chain recombines TRBV9 with TRBJ2-1, with D tentatively TRBD1 or TRBD2 (5 bases each). There are 18 residues in the CDR3. V lost 4 bases and J 0 bases, leaving 20 bases between the germline ends. The germline V gene has CDR1 SGDLS and CDR2 YYNGEE. The CDR3 reads CASSPKAGTESSYNEQFF. The CDR3 DNA reads as TGTGCCAGCAGCCCTAAAGCCGGGACGGAGAGCTCCTACAATGAGCAGTTCTTC.

This clone was seen just once. The chain couples TRBV6-6 to TRBJ1-5; the D gene is possibly TRBD1 (6 bases). Germline V gives CDR1 MNHNY, CDR2 SVGAGI (reference sequence). This CDR3 is built from 13 residues. Trimming stripped 5 bases from V and 4 bases from J, with 9 bases between. CDR3 nucleotide sequence: TGTGCCAGCAGTCCCAGGGGAAATCAGCCCCAGCATTTT. It encodes CASSPRGNQPQHF.

The rearrangement joins TRBV11-2 to TRBJ2-7; 8 nucleotides line up with TRBD1. With 1 base clipped from V and 2 bases from J, the junction kept 10 bases outside the gene matches. Germline CDR1 is SGHAT and CDR2 is FQNNGV. There are 17 residues in the CDR3. The CDR3 protein is CASSLATQGVYPYEQYF. CDR3 nucleotides: TGTGCCAGCAGCTTAGCAACACAGGGGGTATATCCCTACGAGCAGTACTTC.

The chain joins TRBV14 to TRBJ2-7; D possibly uses TRBD1 or TRBD2 (6 bases each). The CDR3 runs 15 residues. CDR1 and CDR2 from the germline V gene are SGHDN and FVKESK. Trimming removed 4 bases from V and 3 bases from J, with 16 bases in between. CDR3 nucleotides: TGTGCCAGCAGCCCTTATGGAGGGGGACACTACGAGCAGTACTTC. This translates into CASSPYGGGHYEQYF.

The rearrangement links TRBV7-6 to TRBJ2-2; D assignment may be TRBD1 or TRBD2 (5 bases each). The CDR3 has 14 amino acids. V lost 5 bases and J lost 3, with 10 bases in between. Germline V gene lookup returns CDR1 SGHVS and CDR2 FNYEAQ. The CDR3 DNA reads as TGTGCCAGCAGCCCTGGGACCCACACCGGGGAGCTGTTTTTT. It specifies CASSPGTHTGELFF. Filled out from reference TRBV7-6 and TRBJ2-2, the complete variable domain reads GAGVSQSPRYKVTKRGQDVALRCDPISGHVSLYWYRQALGQGPEFLTYFNYEAQQDKSGLPNDRFSAERPEGSISTLTIQRTEQRDSAMYRCASSPGTHTGELFFGEGSRLTVL.

The genes are TRBV20-1 and TRBJ1-2; no clear D. CDR1 DFQATT and CDR2 SNEGSKA come from the germline V gene (reference sequence). Trimming pared 5 bases from V and 8 bases from J, leaving 12 bases between. This CDR3 comprises 11 residues. This CDR3 reads CSAPSLEGYTF. Written as DNA, the CDR3 is TGCAGTGCTCCATCTCTGGAAGGCTACACCTTC.

The chain is built from TRBV4-1 and TRBJ2-1, with 9 positions matching TRBD1. The CDR3 totals 13 residues. Germline values: CDR1 MGHRA, CDR2 YSYEKL. V shed 3 bases and J 8 bases; nucleotides not matched to a gene: 2. CDR3 sequence: CASSQRTGDEQFF. The CDR3 DNA reads TGCGCCAGCAGCCAGCGGACAGGGGATGAGCAGTTCTTC.